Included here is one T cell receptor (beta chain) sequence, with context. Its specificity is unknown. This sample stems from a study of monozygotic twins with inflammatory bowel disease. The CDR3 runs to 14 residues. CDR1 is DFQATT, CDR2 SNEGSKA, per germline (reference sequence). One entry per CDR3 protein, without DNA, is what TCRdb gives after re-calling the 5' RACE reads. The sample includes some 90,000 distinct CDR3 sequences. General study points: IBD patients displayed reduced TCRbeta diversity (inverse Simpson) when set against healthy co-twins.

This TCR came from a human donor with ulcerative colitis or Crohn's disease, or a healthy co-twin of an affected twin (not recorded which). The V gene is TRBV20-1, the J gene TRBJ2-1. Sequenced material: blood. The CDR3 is CSARPTSSYNEQFF.